This TCR beta chain was captured in a study of CD8 T cells in ankylosing spondylitis (TCRdb year 2017). For the study in its entirety: To find TCR variants linked to disease, the study profiled T cell receptor beta repertoires in ankylosing spondylitis patients and healthy donors. Samples of peripheral blood were taken, and for ankylosing spondylitis patients, synovial fluid was collected as well. The whole study cohort included some 100 healthy donors and 25 ankylosing spondylitis patients. The full study reports these points: The disease-linked clones were reported as significantly enriched in matched synovial fluid samples from ankylosing spondylitis patients. A TCR beta motif of fewer than 10 highly homologous amino acid variants appeared characteristic of blood from ankylosing spondylitis patients. Some of the motif variants had been reported before in the synovial fluid and blood of reactive arthritis patients, a finding that suggests common disease-initiation mechanisms. In peripheral blood, the disease-linked clones were found at relatively low frequencies and had a CD8+ phenotype.

The sequencing machine was an Illumina HiSeq 2500. Quantitative 5'-RACE with molecular barcodes was used to prepare TCR beta libraries. The study's own analysis went as follows. Disease-linked TCR variants were identified with a new computational method built on a probabilistic model of VDJ rearrangement. TCRdb itself trimmed the public reads at Q25 with fastp, ran MiXCR and retained productive beta chains. Rows with a matching CDR3 protein are joined into one entry that keeps the most common DNA and genes. These V and J calls rely on TCRdb rather than the paper's analysis. The sample profile shows about 340,000 distinct CDR3 sequences; around 8% of them were found once. The ten largest make up less than 15% of the sample. The table lists this clonotype with many counts. Its antigen is still unknown. The sample holds no much larger clone one base away, and base qualities are not on file. V is pared back by 9 bases and J by 3 bases, with 11 bases lying between the germline termini. The germline V gene provides CDR1 KGHDR and CDR2 SFDVKD. Spanning cysteine to phenylalanine, the CDR3 consists of 12 amino acids. Only CDR3 DNA is held: 36 bases, read in frame from base 1.

The source is a male donor with ankylosing spondylitis. The chain employs TRBV24-1 and TRBJ2-7; the D gene is perhaps TRBD2, on 6 matching bases. Sequencing was performed on blood, either unsorted or a sorted T cell fraction (not recorded which). The CDR3 region has the sequence CATGGVGYEQYF. The nucleotides read TGTGCCACCGGCGGGGTTGGCTACGAGCAGTACTTC.